The clone carrying this TCR beta chain is medium-sized (0.01 to 0.1%) within its sample. The target antigen is unknown. This sample is drawn from a study of circulating CD8 cells and anti-PD-1 response in melanoma. The wider study: About 45% of the 13 patients had prior targeted therapy or immunotherapy; seven did not.

Four subsets defined by PD-1 and/or TIGIT were sorted from live CD3+CD8+TCRalphabeta+ cells. Findings and limits, study-wide: Experiments were generally run without replicates. TIGIT repertoires were least diverse, DNEG repertoires most diverse. Under 7% of TRB clonotypes were shared between subsets at M1.

This CDR3 has 10 residues. V was trimmed by 3 bases and J by 2 bases, leaving 0 bases between them. The germline V gene encodes CDR1 DFQATT and CDR2 SNEGSKA (reference sequence). TCR libraries were prepared from approximately 15 ng of total RNA with the QIAseq Immune Repertoire TCR panel. TCRdb processed the reads anew with MiXCR; each CDR3 protein has one entry. Of hundreds of distinct CDR3 sequences listed, around 8.8% were seen once; the top ten hold around 30%. This sequence joins TRBV20-1 and TRBJ2-3; D remains ambiguous. The TCR comes from a human donor with melanoma. Sequences were derived from CD8+ T cells from PBMCs, sampled at baseline or after one month of anti-PD-1 therapy (not recorded which). The CDR3 is CSASTDTQYF. The DNA for the CDR3 is TGCAGTGCTAGCACAGATACGCAGTATTTT.